These T cell receptor beta chains were read from a single sample in a study of blood T cell repertoires in COVID-19. Using immunoSEQ multiplex PCR, the repertoire was profiled, and TCRdb retains in-frame clones only, with some absent. The sample holds approximately 200,000 clones, 88% seen once. Sequencing input: PBMCs or T cells enriched from blood (not recorded which). The receptors were sampled from a woman aged 30 to 39 who had been exposed to COVID-19. CDR3s include the opening cysteine and the closing phenylalanine or tryptophan.

TRBJ1-1 | TRBV9 | 13 | CASSVSGNTEAFF
TRBJ2-5 | TRBV7-9 | 16 | CASSLGDRGLRETQYF
TRBJ2-2 | TRBV3-1/TRBV3-2 | 17 | CASSYRLAGGGTGELFF
TRBJ1-3 | TRBV7-2 | 15 | CASSLFRAGGNTIYF
TRBJ2-7 | TRBV4-1 | 15 | CASSQDLQGIYEQYF
TRBJ2-1 | TRBV4-2 | 16 | CASSQGAHPSYNEQFF
TRBJ1-3 | TRBV11-2 | 16 | CASSRRGTGVGNTIYF
TRBJ1-1 | TRBV7-9 | 15 | CASSWRQEPNTEAFF
TRBJ2-3 | TRBV15 | 15 | CATSRGGGSSDTQYF
TRBJ2-3 | TRBV5-1 | 14 | CASSLGSDTDTQYF
TRBJ1-1 | TRBV4-1 | 17 | CASSQVVPTGVNTEAFF
TRBJ2-7 | TRBV3-1/TRBV3-2 | 14 | CASSQRAGVGEQYF
TRBJ2-2 | TRBV7-9 | 12 | CASSGGNGELFF
TRBJ2-7 | TRBV5-1 | 13 | CASSLDNIYEQYF
TRBJ2-6 | TRBV27 | 16 | CASSSAGPTGANVLTF
TRBJ2-1 | TRBV6-5 | 15 | CASSRGLARDNEQFF
TRBJ1-2 | TRBV10-3 | 14 | CAISESRGGTGYTF
TRBJ1-1 | TRBV4-1 | 15 | CASSGAMRGSTEAFF
TRBJ1-1 | TRBV10-2 | 12 | CASRSGVTEAFF
TRBJ2-7 | TRBV4-1 | 14 | CASSREEGLNEQYF
TRBJ2-3 | TRBV12-5 | 13 | CASGRLDTDTQYF
TRBJ2-2 | TRBV4-1 | 17 | CASSQDSQGANTGELFF
TRBJ2-7 | TRBV12-3/TRBV12-4 | 13 | CASSAGLFGEQYF
TRBJ2-1 | TRBV2 | 15 | CASSEERGSYNEQFF
TRBJ1-1 | TRBV6-5 | 15 | CASRGTDYQNTEAFF
TRBJ2-1 | TRBV29-1 | 16 | CSVRGPGLAGTVEQFF
TRBJ2-3 | TRBV5-1 | 15 | CASSLWNRPTDTQYF
TRBJ2-7 | TRBV11-3 | 12 | CASSKQVVEQYF
TRBJ1-5 | TRBV29-1 | 12 | CSVRTGNQPQHF
TRBJ2-1 | TRBV5-6 | 15 | CASSGGSNSYNEQFF
TRBJ1-6 | TRBV25-1 | 14 | CASSGRTAYSPLHF
TRBJ1-1 | TRBV6-5 | 14 | CASSYTGGNTEAFF
TRBJ1-4 | TRBV10-1 | 16 | CASSESGQQSNEKLFF
TRBJ2-7 | TRBV11-3 | 13 | CASSYRGHDEQYF
TRBJ2-1 | TRBV19 | 15 | CASSIGWRESNEQFF
TRBJ2-3 | TRBV19 | 14 | CASSPSGSLDTQYF
TRBJ2-3 | TRBV19 | 19 | CASSIGGDWTSGNYDTQYF
TRBJ1-4 | TRBV5-1 | 16 | CASSSGQISTNEKLFF
TRBJ2-3 | TRBV5-1 | 14 | CASSFGGITDTQYF